These T cell receptor beta chains were read from a single sample in a study of beta chain features in type 1 diabetes. Clones were read by immunoSEQ multiplex PCR, and TCRdb kept only the in-frame ones, dropping some. The table records about 660,000 clones, about 14% of them present only once. Sequencing was done on a sample of naive CD4+ T cells from blood. The receptor set was obtained from a man younger than 35 with type 1 diabetes. The CDR3 runs from the conserved cysteine through the conserved F or W.

>TRBJ2-1|TRBV7-3
CASSSRLAGYNEQFF
>TRBJ1-4|TRBV4-3
CASSQNPGTAFEKLFF
>TRBJ1-5|TRBV5-6
CASSQYGGDENQPQHF
>TRBJ1-1|TRBV20-1
CSAPQITEAFF
>TRBJ2-7|TRBV5-8
CASSLEDEQYF
>TRBJ2-7|TRBV19
CASSIQVHRGEQYF
>TRBJ2-1|TRBV7-9
CASSSPGWYYNEQFF
>TRBJ1-2|TRBV30
CAWAAGHGTFNYGYTF
>TRBJ2-7|TRBV6-6
CASSRIRSDGGEQYF
>TRBJ2-1|TRBV5-6
CASSSGLAESYNEQFF
>TRBJ2-4|TRBV7-8
CASSFPPGTGGPLAKNIQYF
>TRBJ2-2|TRBV6-5
CASSGQPGGTGELFF
>TRBJ2-7|TRBV7-9
CASTRGVQDEQYF
>TRBJ2-1|TRBV30
CAWSVRSGREQFF
>TRBJ2-3|TRBV7-2
CASSLAQPRTDTQYF
>TRBJ2-1|TRBV7-2
CASSLADGIEQFF
>TRBJ1-4|TRBV2
CASSERGEKLFF
>TRBJ2-7|TRBV6-6
CASSYSGQGSYEQYF
>TRBJ2-1|TRBV4-1
CASSQDQGMGDEQFF
>TRBJ1-5|TRBV6-5
CASSYSAEIGSQPQHF
>TRBJ2-7|TRBV5-1
CASSFGGPGQGSYEQYF
>TRBJ1-2|TRBV4-2
CASSQDPGGDIIIYGYTF
>TRBJ2-6|TRBV4-1
CASSQALGGRGANVLTF
>TRBJ1-5|TRBV5-1
CASSPQGAGNQPQHF
>TRBJ2-1|TRBV5-1
CASSLGSGWPEQFF
>TRBJ2-5|TRBV9
CASSSSGTGGTRETQYF
>TRBJ1-2|TRBV7-9
CASSLGERDRNYGYTF
>TRBJ2-5|TRBV29-1
CSVVSPETQYF
>TRBJ1-2|TRBV5-7
CASSLVVGYTF
>TRBJ1-2|TRBV28
CASSLTGSNYGYTF
>TRBJ2-7|TRBV5-1
CASSQTGTENYEQYF
>TRBJ2-2|TRBV5-6
CASSLTGLNTGELFF
>TRBJ1-5|TRBV18
CASAGGQGINQPQHF
>TRBJ1-1|TRBV29-1
CSVGKIPGFNTEAFF
>TRBJ1-5|TRBV4-1
CASSRTRISNQPQHF
>TRBJ2-7|TRBV5-7
CASSSCSPHSNEQYF
>TRBJ2-1|TRBV6-5
CATRGNEQFF
>TRBJ1-5|TRBV4-1
CASSQINSNQPQHF
>TRBJ2-1|TRBV27
CASSYRLAGGNEQFF
>TRBJ2-7|TRBV29-1
CSVPALGIPYEQYF
>TRBJ2-7|TRBV28
CASSALAGRIYEQYF
>TRBJ1-1|TRBV29-1
CSVAITIRATSSVSTEAFF
>TRBJ2-6|TRBV28
CASSLRSSGANVLTF
>TRBJ2-1|TRBV6-5
CASSSPWTSGSNEQFF
>TRBJ2-1|TRBV18
CASSNSLENEQFF
>TRBJ2-2|TRBV30
CAWSVWVGNTGELFF
>TRBJ2-5|TRBV27
CASRPRYQETQYF
>TRBJ1-1|TRBV7-2
CASSPQTGRTEAFF
>TRBJ2-1|TRBV5-1
CASSLSSGYNEQFF
>TRBJ2-7|TRBV5-1
CASSLRLAGASSGSYEQYF